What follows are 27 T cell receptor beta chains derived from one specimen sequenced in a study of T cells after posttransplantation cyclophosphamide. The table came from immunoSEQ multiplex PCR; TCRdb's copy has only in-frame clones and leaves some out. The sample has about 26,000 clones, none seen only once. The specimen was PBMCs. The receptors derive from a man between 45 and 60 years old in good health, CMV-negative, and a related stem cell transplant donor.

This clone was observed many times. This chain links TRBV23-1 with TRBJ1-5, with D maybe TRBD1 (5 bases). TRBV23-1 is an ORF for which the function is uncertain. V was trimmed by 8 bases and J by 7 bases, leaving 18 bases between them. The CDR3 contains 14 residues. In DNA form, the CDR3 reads TGCGCCAGCCCCACGGTACCAGGGTGCCAGCCCCAGCATTTT. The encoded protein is CASPTVPGCQPQHF.

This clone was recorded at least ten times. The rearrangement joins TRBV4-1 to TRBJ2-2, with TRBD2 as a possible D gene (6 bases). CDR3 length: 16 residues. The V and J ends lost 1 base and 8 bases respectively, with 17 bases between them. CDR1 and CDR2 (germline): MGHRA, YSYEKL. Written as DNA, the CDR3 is TGCGCCAGCAGCCAAGCCGGGGCTAGCGTTTGGGGGGAGCTGTTTTTT. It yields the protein CASSQAGASVWGELFF.

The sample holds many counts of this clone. Here the CDR3 reads CASSLDGTSYNEQFF. The CDR3, as DNA: TGTGCCAGCAGCTTAGATGGGACTAGTTACAATGAGCAGTTCTTC. This chain joins TRBV7-2 and TRBJ2-1, with TRBD2 identical over 8 bases. The CDR3 is made up of 15 amino acids. The V gene's germline CDR1 is SGHTA and CDR2 FQGNSA. The ends lost 1 base at V and 4 bases at J; junction bases unmatched: 3.

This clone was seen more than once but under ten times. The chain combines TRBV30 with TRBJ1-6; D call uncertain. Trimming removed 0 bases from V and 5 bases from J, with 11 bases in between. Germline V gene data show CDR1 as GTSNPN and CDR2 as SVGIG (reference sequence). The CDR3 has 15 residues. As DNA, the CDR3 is TGTGCCTGGAGTGTACTCGGCAGGAATAATTCACCCCTCCACTTT. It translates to CAWSVLGRNNSPLHF.

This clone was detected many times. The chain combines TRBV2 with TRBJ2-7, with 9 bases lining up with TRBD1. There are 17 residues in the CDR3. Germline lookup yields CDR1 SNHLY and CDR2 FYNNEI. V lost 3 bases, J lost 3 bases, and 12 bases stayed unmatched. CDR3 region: CASSDRRKQGASYEQYF. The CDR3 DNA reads TGTGCCAGCAGTGACCGACGTAAACAGGGGGCGAGCTACGAGCAGTACTTC.

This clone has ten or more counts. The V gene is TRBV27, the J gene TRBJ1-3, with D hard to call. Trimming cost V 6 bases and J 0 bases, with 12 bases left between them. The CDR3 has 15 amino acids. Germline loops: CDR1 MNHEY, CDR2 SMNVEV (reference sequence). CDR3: CASSRLGLSGNTIYF. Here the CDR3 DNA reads TGTGCCAGCAGCCGCCTGGGCCTCTCTGGAAACACCATATATTTT.

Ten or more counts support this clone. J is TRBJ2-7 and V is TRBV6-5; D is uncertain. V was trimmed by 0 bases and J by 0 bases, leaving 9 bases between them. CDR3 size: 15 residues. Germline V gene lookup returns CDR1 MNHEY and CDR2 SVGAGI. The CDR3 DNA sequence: TGTGCCAGCAGTTACTCCTACTTGCGCTCCTACGAGCAGTACTTC. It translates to CASSYSYLRSYEQYF.

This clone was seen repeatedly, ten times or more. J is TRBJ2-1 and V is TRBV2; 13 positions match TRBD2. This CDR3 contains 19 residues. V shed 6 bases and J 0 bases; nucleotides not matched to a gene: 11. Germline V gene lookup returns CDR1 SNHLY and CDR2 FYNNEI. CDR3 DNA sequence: TGTGCCAGCAGCCGGCCGGGACTAGCGGGGAAGAGCTCCTACAATGAGCAGTTCTTC. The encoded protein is CASSRPGLAGKSSYNEQFF.

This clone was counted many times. As DNA, the CDR3 is TGTGCCAGCAGCGGGGACAGGGGGCGTTTCTATGGCTACACCTTC. As protein: CASSGDRGRFYGYTF. The chain uses TRBV9 and TRBJ1-2; 12 nucleotides match TRBD1. Unmatched junction bases numbered 4, after V lost 3 bases and J lost 4 bases. The CDR3 loop spans 15 amino acids. The V gene's germline CDR1 is SGDLS and CDR2 YYNGEE.

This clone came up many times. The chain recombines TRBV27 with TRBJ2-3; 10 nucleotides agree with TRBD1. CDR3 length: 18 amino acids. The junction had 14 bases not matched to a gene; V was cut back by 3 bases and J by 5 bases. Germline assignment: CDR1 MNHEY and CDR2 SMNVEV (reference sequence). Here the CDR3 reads CASSLGLRAGQGVDTQYF. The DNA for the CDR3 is TGTGCCAGCAGTTTGGGGTTGCGGGCTGGACAGGGGGTAGATACGCAGTATTTT.

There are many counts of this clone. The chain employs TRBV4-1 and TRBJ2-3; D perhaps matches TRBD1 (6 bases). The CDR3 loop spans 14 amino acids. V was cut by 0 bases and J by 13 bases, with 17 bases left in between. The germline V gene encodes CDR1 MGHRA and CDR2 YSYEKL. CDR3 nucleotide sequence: TGCGCCAGCAGCCAAGACCGAACAGGGTCAGGGAAGTATTTT. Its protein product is CASSQDRTGSGKYF.

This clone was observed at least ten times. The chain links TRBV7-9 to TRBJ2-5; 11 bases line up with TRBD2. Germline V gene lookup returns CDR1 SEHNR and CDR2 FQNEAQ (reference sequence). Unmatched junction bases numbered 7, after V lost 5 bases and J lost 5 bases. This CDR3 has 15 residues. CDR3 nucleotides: TGTGCCAGCAGCCCCTTAGCGGGAGGGCCTGAGACCCAGTACTTC. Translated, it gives CASSPLAGGPETQYF.

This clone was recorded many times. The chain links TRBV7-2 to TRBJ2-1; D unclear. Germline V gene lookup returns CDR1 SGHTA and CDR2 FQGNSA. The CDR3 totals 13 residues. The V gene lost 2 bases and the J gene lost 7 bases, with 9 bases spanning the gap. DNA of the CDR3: TGTGCCAGCAGCTTAAATCAGGTTAATGAGCAGTTCTTC. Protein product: CASSLNQVNEQFF.

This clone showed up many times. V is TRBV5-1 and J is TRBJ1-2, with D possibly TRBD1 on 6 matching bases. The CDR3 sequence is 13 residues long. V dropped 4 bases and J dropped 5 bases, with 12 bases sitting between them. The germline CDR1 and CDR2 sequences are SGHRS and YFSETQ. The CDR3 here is CASSLGQTYGYTF. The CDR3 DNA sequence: TGCGCCAGCAGCCTTGGACAGACATATGGCTACACCTTC.

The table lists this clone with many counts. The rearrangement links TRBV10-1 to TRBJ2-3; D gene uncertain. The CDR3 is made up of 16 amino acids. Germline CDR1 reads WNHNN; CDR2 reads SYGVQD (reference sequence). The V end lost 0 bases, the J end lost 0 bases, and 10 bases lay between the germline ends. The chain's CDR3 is CASSESFSFSTDTQYF. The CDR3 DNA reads TGCGCCAGCAGTGAGTCGTTCAGTTTTAGCACAGATACGCAGTATTTT.

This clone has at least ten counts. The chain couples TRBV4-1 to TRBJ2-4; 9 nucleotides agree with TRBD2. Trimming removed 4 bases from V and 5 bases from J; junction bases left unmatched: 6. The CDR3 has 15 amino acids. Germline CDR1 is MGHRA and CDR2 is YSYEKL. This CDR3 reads CASSPVAGAENIQYF. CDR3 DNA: TGCGCCAGCAGCCCTGTAGCGGGAGCGGAAAACATTCAGTACTTC.

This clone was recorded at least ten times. In DNA form, the CDR3 reads TGCGCCAGCAGCCAAGATTCTTGGAGGGCCGGGGGTGGCGGGGAGCTGTTTTTT. This encodes CASSQDSWRAGGGGELFF. V usage is TRBV4-1 and J usage is TRBJ2-2; maybe TRBD2 (6 bases). The V end was cut by 0 bases, the J end by 7 bases, with 21 bases between. The CDR3 sequence is 18 residues long. Looked up from germline, CDR1 is MGHRA and CDR2 is YSYEKL.

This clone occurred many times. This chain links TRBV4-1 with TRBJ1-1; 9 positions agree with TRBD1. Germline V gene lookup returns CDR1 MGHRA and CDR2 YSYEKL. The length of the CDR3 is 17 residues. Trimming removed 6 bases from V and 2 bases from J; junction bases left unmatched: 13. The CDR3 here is CASRHGADRGLNTEAFF. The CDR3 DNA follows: TGCGCCAGCAGACACGGGGCGGACAGGGGTTTAAACACTGAAGCTTTCTTT.

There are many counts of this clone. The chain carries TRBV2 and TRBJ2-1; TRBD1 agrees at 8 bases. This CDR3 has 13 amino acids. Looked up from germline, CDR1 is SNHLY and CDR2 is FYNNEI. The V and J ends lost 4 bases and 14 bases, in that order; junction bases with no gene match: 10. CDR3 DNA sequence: TGTGCCAGCAGTGCGGGGGCAGGGGGCGTGAAGTTCTTC. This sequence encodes CASSAGAGGVKFF.

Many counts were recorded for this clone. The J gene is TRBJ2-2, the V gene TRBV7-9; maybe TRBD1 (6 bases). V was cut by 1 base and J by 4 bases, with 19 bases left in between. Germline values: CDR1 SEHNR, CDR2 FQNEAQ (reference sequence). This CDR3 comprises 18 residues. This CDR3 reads CASSLGVLGAGITGELFF. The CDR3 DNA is TGTGCCAGCAGCTTAGGGGTCTTGGGGGCAGGAATCACCGGGGAGCTGTTTTTT.

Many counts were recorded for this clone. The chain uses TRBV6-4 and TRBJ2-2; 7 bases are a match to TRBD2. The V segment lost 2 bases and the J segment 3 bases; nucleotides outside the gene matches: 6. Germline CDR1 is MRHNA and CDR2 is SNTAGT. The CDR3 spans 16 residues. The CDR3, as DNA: TGTGCCAGCAGTGACCGGGCGGGAGAGGACACCGGGGAGCTGTTTTTT. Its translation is CASSDRAGEDTGELFF.

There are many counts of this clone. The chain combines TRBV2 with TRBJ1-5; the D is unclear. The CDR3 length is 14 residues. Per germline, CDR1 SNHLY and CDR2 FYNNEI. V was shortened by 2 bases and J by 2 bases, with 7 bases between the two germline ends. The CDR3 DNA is TGTGCCAGCAGTGAAAATTCGGGCAATCAGCCCCAGCATTTT. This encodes CASSENSGNQPQHF. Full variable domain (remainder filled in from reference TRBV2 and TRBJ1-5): EPEVTQTPSHQVTQMGQEVILRCVPISNHLYFYWYRQILGQKVEFLVSFYNNEISEKSEIFDDQFSVERPDGSNFTLKIRSTKLEDSAMYFCASSENSGNQPQHFGDGTRLSIL.

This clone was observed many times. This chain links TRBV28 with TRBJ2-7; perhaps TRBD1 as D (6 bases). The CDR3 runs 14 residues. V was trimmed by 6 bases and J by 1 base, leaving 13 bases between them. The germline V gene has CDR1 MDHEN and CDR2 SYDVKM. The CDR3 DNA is TGTGCCAGCAGAACCACGACAGGATCCTACGAGCAGTACTTC. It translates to CASRTTTGSYEQYF. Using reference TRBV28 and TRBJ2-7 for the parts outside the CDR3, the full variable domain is DVKVTQSSRYLVKRTGEKVFLECVQDMDHENMFWYRQDPGLGLRLIYFSYDVKMKEKGDIPEGYSVSREKKERFSLILESASTNQTSMYLCASRTTTGSYEQYFGPGTRLTVT.

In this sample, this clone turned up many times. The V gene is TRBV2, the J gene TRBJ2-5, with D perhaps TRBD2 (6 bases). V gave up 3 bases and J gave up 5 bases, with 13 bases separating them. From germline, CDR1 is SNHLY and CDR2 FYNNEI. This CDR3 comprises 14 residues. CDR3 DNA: TGTGCCAGCAGTGAGGGGATCAGCGGGGAGACCCAGTACTTC. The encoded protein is CASSEGISGETQYF. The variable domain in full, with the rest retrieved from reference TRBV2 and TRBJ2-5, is EPEVTQTPSHQVTQMGQEVILRCVPISNHLYFYWYRQILGQKVEFLVSFYNNEISEKSEIFDDQFSVERPDGSNFTLKIRSTKLEDSAMYFCASSEGISGETQYFGPGTRLLVL.

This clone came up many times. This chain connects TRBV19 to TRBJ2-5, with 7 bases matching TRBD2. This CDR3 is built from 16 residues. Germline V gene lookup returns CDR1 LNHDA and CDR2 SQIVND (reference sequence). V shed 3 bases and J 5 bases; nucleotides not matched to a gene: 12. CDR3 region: CASSMFSGKLAETQYF. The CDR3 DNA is TGTGCCAGTAGTATGTTCAGCGGGAAACTTGCGGAGACCCAGTACTTC.

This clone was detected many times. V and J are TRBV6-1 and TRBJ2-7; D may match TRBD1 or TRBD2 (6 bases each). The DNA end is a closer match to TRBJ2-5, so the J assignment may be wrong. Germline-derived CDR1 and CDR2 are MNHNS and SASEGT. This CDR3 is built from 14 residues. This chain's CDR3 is CASSKGGRGETQYF. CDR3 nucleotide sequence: TGTGCCAGCAGTAAAGGGGGGCGAGGGGAGACCCAGTACTTC.

CDR3 DNA sequence: TGCGCCAGCAGTCAATCGTGCAGGGGATTTAACTATGGCTACACCTTC. This sequence encodes CASSQSCRGFNYGYTF. This chain uses TRBV23-1 with TRBJ1-2, with D possibly TRBD1 on 6 matching bases. TRBV23-1 falls under the ORF class, with uncertain function. The CDR3 runs to 16 residues. Trimming removed 0 bases from V and 1 base from J, with 12 bases in between.